The 27 T cell receptor beta chains below all came from one sample that was sequenced in a study of T cells in Graves' hyperthyroidism and ophthalmopathy (dated by TCRdb to between 2018 and 2020). Libraries came from multiplex PCR. TCRdb records Illumina HiSeq 2000 as the sequencer. The TCR beta CDR3 regions were amplified from the RNA transcripts. The TCR CDR3 was subjected to a first round of RT-PCR using the HTBI primer set and the Qiagen OneStep RT-PCR kit. TCRdb passed the public sequencing reads through fastp at Q25 and MiXCR, retaining productive beta sequences. Duplicate CDR3 protein sequences are folded into a single record with the most common DNA and genes. This sample comprises 240,000 or so distinct CDR3 sequences, roughly 15% of them detected only once. Together, the top ten hold about 29% of the sample. The sequenced material came from blood. The receptors come from a young woman with Graves' ophthalmopathy.

This clonotype was detected ten times or more. CDR3 DNA: TGTGCCAGCAGCCCAGCGCGGGGTGGGTATGGCTACACCTTC. Amino acid sequence: CASSPARGGYGYTF. This chain joins TRBV3-1 and TRBJ1-2; no reliable D call. The germline V and J ends were trimmed by 4 bases and 5 bases, with 14 bases remaining between them. This CDR3 is built from 14 residues. Germline V gene lookup returns CDR1 LGHDT and CDR2 YNNKEL (reference sequence).

The chain couples TRBV28 to TRBJ2-2, with D uncertain. CDR1 MDHEN and CDR2 SYDVKM come from the germline V gene. CDR3 length equals 17 residues. The V gene lost 2 bases and the J gene lost 2 bases, with 15 bases spanning the gap. CDR3 protein: CASSLDPPSRNTGELFF. The CDR3 region has the DNA TGTGCCAGCAGTTTAGATCCGCCATCTCGAAACACCGGGGAGCTGTTTTTT.

This clonotype occurred many times. This chain joins TRBV6-1 and TRBJ1-2, with TRBD1 identical over 9 bases. The CDR3 covers 13 residues. Unmatched junction bases numbered 4, after V lost 6 bases and J lost 5 bases. Germline CDR1 reads MNHNS; CDR2 reads SASEGT. The CDR3 DNA follows: TGTGCCAGCAGAGGGACAGGGCGGTATGGCTACACCTTC. Its protein is CASRGTGRYGYTF.

This clonotype was counted only a few times. The chain recombines TRBV29-1 with TRBJ1-3; D unresolved. This CDR3 contains 14 residues. Germline lookup yields CDR1 SQVTM and CDR2 ANQGSEA. V lost 2 bases, J lost 4 bases, and 12 bases lay in between. CDR3 in amino acids: CSVERNVDGNTIYF. The CDR3 bases are TGCAGCGTTGAACGGAATGTTGACGGAAACACCATATATTTT.

This clonotype has at least ten counts. V gene TRBV29-1 combines with J gene TRBJ1-1, with D unresolved. Per the germline V gene, CDR1 is SQVTM and CDR2 is ANQGSEA. V was clipped by 2 bases and J by 1 base, with 8 bases between them. The CDR3 sequence is 13 residues long. In nucleotides, the CDR3 is TGCAGCGTTGAACATGCGGCGAACACTGAAGCTTTCTTT. Protein: CSVEHAANTEAFF.

This clonotype was detected many times. The chain joins TRBV28 to TRBJ1-2, with D possibly being TRBD1 (6 bases). The germline V gene has CDR1 MDHEN and CDR2 SYDVKM. Between the trimmed V and J ends, which lost 6 bases and 1 base, there was a span of 12 bases. The length of the CDR3 is 14 residues. The CDR3 nucleotides read TGTGCCAGCAGCCCGACAGGTGATAACTATGGCTACACCTTC. Translated: CASSPTGDNYGYTF.

Many counts were recorded for this clonotype. The rearrangement joins TRBV13 to TRBJ2-7; TRBD1 might be the D (6 bases). The CDR3 spans 12 residues. Germline CDR1 PRHDT, CDR2 FYEKMQ (reference sequence). Trimming shortened V by 5 bases and J by 5 bases, and 10 bases separated the two germline ends. In DNA, the CDR3 is TGTGCCAGCAGCCCCAGGGGCAACGAGCAGTACTTC. Translation gives CASSPRGNEQYF.

This clonotype has at least ten counts. The rearrangement links TRBV5-1 to TRBJ2-5, with D unclear. Germline CDR1 SGHRS, CDR2 YFSETQ. V lost 4 bases and J lost 5, with 6 bases in between. The CDR3 sequence is 11 residues long. The CDR3 spells CASSGAETQYF. The CDR3 DNA is TGCGCCAGCAGCGGCGCCGAGACCCAGTACTTC.

This clonotype was seen repeatedly, ten times or more. The rearrangement uses TRBV11-2 and TRBJ2-2; the D call may be TRBD1 or TRBD2 (6 bases each). The V gene's germline CDR1 is SGHAT and CDR2 FQNNGV. Deletions cut 6 bases from V and 6 bases from J, with 8 bases between. The CDR3 sequence is 12 residues long. Here the CDR3 DNA reads TGTGCCAGCAGTAGGGGGGCCGGGGAGCTGTTTTTT. This codes for CASSRGAGELFF.

This clonotype came up many times. J is TRBJ1-2 and V is TRBV2, with D possibly being TRBD1 (6 bases). This CDR3 contains 15 residues. V gave up 5 bases and J gave up 3 bases, with 16 bases separating them. Germline-derived CDR1 and CDR2 are SNHLY and FYNNEI. CDR3: CASSLDSVTDYGYTF. The CDR3 DNA is TGTGCCAGCAGTTTGGACAGCGTGACCGACTATGGCTACACCTTC.

The sample holds many counts of this clonotype. The J gene is TRBJ2-3, the V gene TRBV20-1; D not resolved. The V and J ends lost 3 bases and 0 bases respectively, with 7 bases between them. Germline V lookup: CDR1 DFQATT, CDR2 SNEGSKA (reference sequence). The CDR3 has 13 residues. The CDR3 region has the DNA TGCAGTGCTAGTCTCCCCAGCACAGATACGCAGTATTTT. It codes for CSASLPSTDTQYF.

This clonotype has a count of ten or more. This chain joins TRBV7-8 and TRBJ1-1; tentatively, D is TRBD1 (5 bases). The CDR3 has 12 residues. V gave up 3 bases and J gave up 10 bases, with 12 bases separating them. Germline CDR1 SGHVS, CDR2 FQNEAQ. CDR3 sequence reads: CASSFHSGRAFF. CDR3 DNA sequence: TGTGCCAGCAGCTTTCATTCAGGGAGAGCTTTCTTT.

Ten or more counts support this clonotype. The chain links TRBV7-9 to TRBJ1-2; no clear D gene. The CDR3 sequence is 13 residues long. The germline V and J ends were trimmed by 2 bases and 0 bases, with 4 bases remaining between them. Germline CDR1 is SEHNR and CDR2 is FQNEAQ (reference sequence). The CDR3 is CASSLPPNYGYTF. DNA of the CDR3: TGTGCCAGCAGCTTACCTCCTAACTATGGCTACACCTTC. The complete variable domain, with remaining parts taken from reference TRBV7-9 and TRBJ1-2, reads DTGVSQNPRHKITKRGQNVTFRCDPISEHNRLYWYRQTLGQGPEFLTYFQNEAQLEKSRLLSDRFSAERPKGSFSTLEIQRTEQGDSAMYLCASSLPPNYGYTFGSGTRLTVV.

This clonotype was seen at least ten times. This chain joins TRBV11-1 and TRBJ2-3, with 14 nucleotides matching TRBD2. CDR1 and CDR2 (germline): SGHAT, FQDESV (reference sequence). The CDR3 is made up of 16 amino acids. The V and J ends lost 2 bases and 7 bases, in that order; junction bases with no gene match: 5. The CDR3: CASSLWGLAGEHTQYF. The CDR3 bases are TGTGCCAGCAGCTTATGGGGACTAGCGGGAGAGCATACGCAGTATTTT.

This clonotype was detected many times. The V and J genes are TRBV10-3 and TRBJ1-2; TRBD1 aligns across 8 bases. Germline CDR1 is ENHRY and CDR2 is SYGVKD. This CDR3 is built from 14 residues. Germline trimming cut 2 bases from V and 8 bases from J; bases unmatched to any gene: 7. The CDR3 nucleotides are TGTGCCATCAGTGAGCCGGGGGACAGGTACGGCTACACCTTC. Translation gives CAISEPGDRYGYTF.

V is TRBV27 and J is TRBJ2-5, with 12 nucleotides matching TRBD2. V gave up 6 bases and J gave up 5 bases; unmatched junction bases: 7. CDR1 is MNHEY and CDR2 is SMNVEV in the germline V gene (reference sequence). The CDR3 covers 15 residues. The CDR3 DNA follows: TGTGCCAGCAGCCCTTCTAGCGGGGGGGGGGAGACCCAGTACTTC. Protein: CASSPSSGGGETQYF.

This clonotype occurred many times. The V and J genes are TRBV2 and TRBJ2-6; D is uncertain. Trimming removed 0 bases from V and 0 bases from J, with 6 bases in between. CDR1 and CDR2 from the germline V gene are SNHLY and FYNNEI. CDR3 length: 16 residues. The CDR3 spells CASSEAGGSGANVLTF. CDR3 bases: TGTGCCAGCAGTGAAGCGGGCGGCTCTGGGGCCAACGTCCTGACTTTC.

This clonotype came up many times. CDR3 nucleotides: TGTGCCTGGAGTCACAGGGGCCTGCAGCCCCAGCATTTT. It specifies CAWSHRGLQPQHF. This chain joins TRBV30 and TRBJ1-5, with 7 nucleotides matching TRBD1. The CDR3 totals 13 residues. The germline gives CDR1 GTSNPN, CDR2 SVGIG (reference sequence). With V trimmed by 2 bases and J by 7 bases, 5 bases remained unmatched.

This clonotype was found many times. This rearrangement joins TRBV6-1 to TRBJ2-5, with D possibly being TRBD1 (6 bases). Germline assignment: CDR1 MNHNS and CDR2 SASEGT. Trimming shortened V by 2 bases and J by 4 bases, and 11 bases separated the two germline ends. The CDR3 is 14 amino acids. CDR3 loop: CASSELGATETQYF. As DNA, the CDR3 is TGTGCCAGCAGTGAATTGGGGGCAACAGAGACCCAGTACTTC.

This clonotype has a count of ten or more. The chain links TRBV15 to TRBJ2-1, with TRBD2 as a possible D gene (6 bases). V was cut by 9 bases and J by 6 bases, with 15 bases left in between. Germline-derived CDR1 and CDR2 are LNHNV and YYDKDF (reference sequence). The CDR3 contains 13 residues. CDR3 loop: CATTSTSRNEQFF. DNA for the CDR3: TGTGCCACAACCTCGACTAGTCGCAATGAGCAGTTCTTC.

This clonotype was recorded only once. The chain is built from TRBV20-1 and TRBJ2-7, with 12 bases matching TRBD2. With 7 bases clipped from V and 4 bases from J, the junction kept 5 bases outside the gene matches. Germline CDR1 is DFQATT and CDR2 is SNEGSKA (reference sequence). The CDR3 runs to 13 residues. The CDR3 DNA reads as TGCAGTGTGGGACTAGCGGGTGCATACGAGCAGTACTTC. This encodes CSVGLAGAYEQYF.

This clonotype has at least ten counts. The genes are TRBV19 and TRBJ1-2; D is perhaps TRBD1 (6 bases). In germline, CDR1 is LNHDA, CDR2 SQIVND (reference sequence). V lost 4 bases and J 4 bases, leaving 25 bases between the germline ends. This CDR3 has 18 amino acids. The CDR3 DNA is TGTGCCAGTAGTACCACCCAGGGGATCCGCACACCACTCTATGGCTACACCTTC. Residues: CASSTTQGIRTPLYGYTF.

This clonotype was detected many times. The rearrangement uses TRBV9 and TRBJ2-3, with unresolved D. This CDR3 contains 15 residues. Trimming took 0 bases from V and 4 from J, leaving 12 bases between them. Per the germline V gene, CDR1 is SGDLS and CDR2 is YYNGEE. Here the CDR3 reads CASSVAPKVPDTQYF. The CDR3 nucleotides are TGTGCCAGCAGCGTAGCACCCAAGGTCCCAGATACGCAGTATTTT.

At least ten counts were recorded for this clonotype. The chain combines TRBV6-6 with TRBJ2-1, with D maybe TRBD2 (5 bases). The CDR3 is 15 amino acids. Germline CDR1 MNHNY, CDR2 SVGAGI (reference sequence). Trimming cost V 2 bases and J 3 bases, with 11 bases left between them. DNA for the CDR3: TGTGCCAGCAGTTACGGGGTAGCGAACTACAATGAGCAGTTCTTC. Its translation is CASSYGVANYNEQFF.

This clonotype was detected many times. The DNA for the CDR3 is TGTGCCATCAGCACCAACATGGAAGGCCAGCCCCAGCATTTT. Its translation is CAISTNMEGQPQHF. The V call is TRBV10-3, the J call TRBJ1-5; D remains unclear. The CDR3 loop spans 14 amino acids. CDR1 ENHRY and CDR2 SYGVKD come from the germline V gene. V shed 6 bases and J shed 7 bases, with 16 bases lying between them.

This clonotype was detected only a few times. An end of the junction does not agree with germline; a read error may underlie this. The CDR3 DNA reads as TGTGCCGGCAGCTTAACAGCTAACTATGGCTACACCTTC. It codes for CAGSLTANYGYTF. The genes are TRBV7-2 and TRBJ1-2; D is unresolved. CDR1 is SGHTA and CDR2 is FQGNSA in the germline V gene. The CDR3 loop spans 13 amino acids.

As to this clonotype: A much more abundant neighbour one base away suggests this may be a read error. The CDR3 protein is CASSYSGVLYEQHF. The DNA of the CDR3 is TGTGCCAGCAGTTACTCGGGGGTTCTCTACGAGCAGCACTTC. V usage is TRBV6-5 and J usage is TRBJ2-7, with D perhaps given as TRBD1 or TRBD2 (5 bases each). Germline V lookup: CDR1 MNHEY, CDR2 SVGAGI. The CDR3 runs to 14 residues.